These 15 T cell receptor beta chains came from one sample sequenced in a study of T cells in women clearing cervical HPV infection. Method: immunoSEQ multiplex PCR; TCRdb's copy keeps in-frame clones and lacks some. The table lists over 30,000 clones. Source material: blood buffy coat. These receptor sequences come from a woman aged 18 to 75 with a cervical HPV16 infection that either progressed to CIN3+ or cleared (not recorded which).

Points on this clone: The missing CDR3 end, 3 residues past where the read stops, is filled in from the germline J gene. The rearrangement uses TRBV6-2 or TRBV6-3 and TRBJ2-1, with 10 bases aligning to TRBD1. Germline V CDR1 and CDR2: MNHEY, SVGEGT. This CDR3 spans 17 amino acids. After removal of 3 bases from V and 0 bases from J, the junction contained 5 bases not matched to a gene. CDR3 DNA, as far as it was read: TGTGCCAGCAGTTATAACGACAGGGGGCTCTCCTACAATGAG. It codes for CASSYNDRGLSYNE. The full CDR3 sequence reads CASSYNDRGLSYNEQFF.

The part of the CDR3 DNA that was read is TGCGCCAGCAGCTTGGAGGTGACC. Its protein is CASSLEVT. The entire CDR3 is CASSLEVTQYF. The chain uses TRBV5-1 and TRBJ2-5, with unresolved D. The CDR3 end lies 3 residues beyond the end of the read and is filled in from the germline J gene. The length of the CDR3 is 11 residues. Looked up from germline, CDR1 is SGHRS and CDR2 is YFSETQ. Trimming took off 0 bases at V and 7 bases at J, with 4 bases between the two ends.

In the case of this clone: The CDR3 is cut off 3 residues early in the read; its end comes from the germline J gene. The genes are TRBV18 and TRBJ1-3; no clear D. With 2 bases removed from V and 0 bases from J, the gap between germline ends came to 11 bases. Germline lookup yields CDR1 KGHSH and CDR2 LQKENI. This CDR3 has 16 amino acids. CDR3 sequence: CASSPGQVTSGNTIYF. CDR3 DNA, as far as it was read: TGTGCCAGCTCACCAGGGCAGGTGACCTCTGGAAACACC.

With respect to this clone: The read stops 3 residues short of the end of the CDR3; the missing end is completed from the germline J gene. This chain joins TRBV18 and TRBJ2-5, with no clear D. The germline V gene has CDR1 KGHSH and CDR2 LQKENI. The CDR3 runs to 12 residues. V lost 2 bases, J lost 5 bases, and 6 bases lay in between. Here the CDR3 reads CASSPRAETQYF. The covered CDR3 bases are TGTGCCAGCTCACCAAGGGCTGAGACC.

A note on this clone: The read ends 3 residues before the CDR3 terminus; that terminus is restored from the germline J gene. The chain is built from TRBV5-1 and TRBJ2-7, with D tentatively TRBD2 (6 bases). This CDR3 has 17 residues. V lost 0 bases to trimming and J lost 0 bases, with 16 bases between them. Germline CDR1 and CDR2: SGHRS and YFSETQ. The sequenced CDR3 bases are TGCGCCAGCAGCTTGGATGCGGGGACCCCGACCTCCTACGAG. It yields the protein CASSLDAGTPTSYE. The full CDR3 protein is CASSLDAGTPTSYEQYF.

CDR3 amino acids: CASSGASGGGSYNEQFF. CDR3 bases read: TGTGCCAGCAGCGGGGCTAGCGGGGGGGGGTCCTACAATGAG. The chain is built from TRBV12-3 or TRBV12-4 and TRBJ2-1; 12 bases map to TRBD2. With the read ending 3 residues before the CDR3 end, the germline J gene is used to fill in that end. The ends lost 6 bases at V and 1 base at J; junction bases unmatched: 7. This CDR3 has 17 amino acids.

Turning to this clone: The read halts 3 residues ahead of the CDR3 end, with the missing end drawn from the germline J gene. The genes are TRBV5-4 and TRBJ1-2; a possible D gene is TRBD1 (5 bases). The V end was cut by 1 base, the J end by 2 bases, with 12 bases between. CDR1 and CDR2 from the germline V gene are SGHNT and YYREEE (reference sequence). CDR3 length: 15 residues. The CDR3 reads CASSLSGGGNYGYTF. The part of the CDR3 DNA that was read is TGTGCCAGCAGCTTGTCGGGGGGAGGGAACTATGGC.

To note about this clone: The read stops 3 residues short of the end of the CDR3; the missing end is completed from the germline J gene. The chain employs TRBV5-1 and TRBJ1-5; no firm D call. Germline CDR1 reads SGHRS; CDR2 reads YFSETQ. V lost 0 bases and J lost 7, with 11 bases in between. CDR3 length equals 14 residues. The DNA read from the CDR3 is TGCGCCAGCAGCTTGGATGGCGGGAGGCAGCCC. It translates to CASSLDGGRQP. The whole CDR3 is CASSLDGGRQPQHF.

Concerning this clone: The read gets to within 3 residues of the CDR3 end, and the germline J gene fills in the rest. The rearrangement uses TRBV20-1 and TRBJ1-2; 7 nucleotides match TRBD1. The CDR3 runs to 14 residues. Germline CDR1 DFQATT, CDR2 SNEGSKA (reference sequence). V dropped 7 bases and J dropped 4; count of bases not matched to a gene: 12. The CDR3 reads CSVPGQRYAYGYTF. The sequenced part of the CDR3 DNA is TGCAGTGTCCCGGGACAGAGGTACGCCTATGGC.

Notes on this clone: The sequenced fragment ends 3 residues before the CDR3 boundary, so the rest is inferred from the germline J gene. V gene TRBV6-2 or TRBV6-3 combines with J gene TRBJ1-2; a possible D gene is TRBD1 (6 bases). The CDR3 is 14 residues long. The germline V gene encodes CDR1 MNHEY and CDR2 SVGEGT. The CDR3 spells CASSFSLDSLVYTF. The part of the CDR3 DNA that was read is TGTGCCAGCAGTTTCTCCCTGGACAGTTTAGTC.

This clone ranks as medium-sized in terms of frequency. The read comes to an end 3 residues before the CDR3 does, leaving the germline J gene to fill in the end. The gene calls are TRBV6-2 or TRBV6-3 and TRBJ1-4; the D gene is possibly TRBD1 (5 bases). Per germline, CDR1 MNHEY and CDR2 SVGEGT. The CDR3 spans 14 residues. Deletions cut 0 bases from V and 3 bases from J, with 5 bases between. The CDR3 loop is CASSYSTANEKLFF. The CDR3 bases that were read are TGTGCCAGCAGTTACTCGACAGCTAATGAAAAA.

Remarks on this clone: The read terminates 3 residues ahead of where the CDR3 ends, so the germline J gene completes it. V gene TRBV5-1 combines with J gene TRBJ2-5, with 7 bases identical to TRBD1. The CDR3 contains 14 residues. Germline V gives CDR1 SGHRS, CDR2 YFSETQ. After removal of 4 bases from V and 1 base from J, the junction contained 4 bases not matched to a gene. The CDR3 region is CASSLGDSQETQYF. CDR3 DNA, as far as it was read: TGCGCCAGCAGCCTAGGGGACAGCCAAGAGACC.

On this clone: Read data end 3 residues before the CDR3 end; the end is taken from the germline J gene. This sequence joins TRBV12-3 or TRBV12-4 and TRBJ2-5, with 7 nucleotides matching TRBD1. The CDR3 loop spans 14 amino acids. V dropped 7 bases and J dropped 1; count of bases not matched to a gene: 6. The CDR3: CASTVTGAQETQYF. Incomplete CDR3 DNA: TGTGCCAGCACAGTCACAGGGGCCCAAGAGACC.

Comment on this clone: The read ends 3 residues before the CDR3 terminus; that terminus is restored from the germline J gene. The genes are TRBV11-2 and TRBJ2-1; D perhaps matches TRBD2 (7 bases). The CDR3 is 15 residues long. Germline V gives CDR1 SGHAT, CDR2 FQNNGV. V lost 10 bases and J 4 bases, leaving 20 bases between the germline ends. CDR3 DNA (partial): TGTGCCACCGGAGGGGGGGCCGTCTCGTACAATGAG. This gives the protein CATGGGAVSYNE. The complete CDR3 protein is CATGGGAVSYNEQFF.

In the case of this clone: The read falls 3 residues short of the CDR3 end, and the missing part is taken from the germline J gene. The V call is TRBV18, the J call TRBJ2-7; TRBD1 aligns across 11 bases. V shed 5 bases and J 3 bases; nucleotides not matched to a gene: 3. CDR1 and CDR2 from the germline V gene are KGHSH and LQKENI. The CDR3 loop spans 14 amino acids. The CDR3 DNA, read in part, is TGTGCCAGCTCAAGTGGGACAGGGGGCTACGAG. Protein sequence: CASSSGTGGYE. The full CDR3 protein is CASSSGTGGYEQYF.